The T cell receptor beta chain under discussion was sequenced for a study of T cell responses to AZD1222 COVID-19 vaccine. Clones were sequenced by immunoSEQ multiplex PCR, and TCRdb holds only the in-frame ones, with some missing. The data show around 140,000 clones, with 80% to 95% seen just once and 1.5% to 2% held by the top ten. This CDR3 has 12 residues. V was pared by 5 bases and J by 7 bases, with 11 bases between. Germline V lookup: CDR1 SEHNR, CDR2 FQNEAQ (reference sequence). This chain links TRBV7-9 with TRBJ1-2; no clear D gene. Sample: peripheral blood, taken 28 days after the second AZD1222 dose. The origin of this receptor is an adult who received the AZD1222 COVID-19 vaccine. CDR3 region: CASSPARAGYTF. The CDR3 coding sequence is TGTGCCAGCAGCCCAGCGAGGGCTGGCTACACCTTC. The full variable domain, with the rest looked up from reference TRBV7-9 and TRBJ1-2, is DTGVSQNPRHKITKRGQNVTFRCDPISEHNRLYWYRQTLGQGPEFLTYFQNEAQLEKSRLLSDRFSAERPKGSFSTLEIQRTEQGDSAMYLCASSPARAGYTFGSGTRLTVV.